This T cell receptor (beta chain) was recorded in a study of shared clonotypes between healthy human individuals. CDR1 and CDR2 from the germline V gene are MNHNS and SASEGT. The CDR3 consists of 16 residues. Trimming took off 1 base at V and 7 bases at J, with 20 bases between the two ends. Negatively enriched CD4+ T cells were divided by CD45RA into naive and memory. On sorted subsets, replicate PCRs used approximately 200 ng DNA, or 31,000 or so T cell genomes. TCRdb's copy holds only in-frame clones and misses some; the assay was immunoSEQ multiplex PCR. The repertoire consists of some 2,100,000 clones, with approximately 96% occurring once and the leading ten covering 0.1% to 0.15%.

This rearrangement joins TRBV6-1 to TRBJ2-7, with D tentatively TRBD2 (6 bases). Specimen: naive CD4+ T cells sorted from blood. Subset given: CD45RA+ positively selected. The receptor's source is a young man in good health. In nucleotides, the CDR3 is TGTGCCAGCAGTGAAGTTTGGGACCCCCGGGCGGGAGAGCAGTACTTC. As protein: CASSEVWDPRAGEQYF.